These 8 T cell receptor beta chains originate from one sample sequenced in a study of control samples from healthy donors and cancer patients. Data came from immunoSEQ multiplex PCR; TCRdb stores just in-frame clones and leaves some out. The data contain around 68,000 clones, 83% of them seen just once; the ten biggest clones take up 15% to 18%. The sample taken for sequencing was blood. The receptors stem from a man in his sixties in good health.

This clone was detected only once. The V call is TRBV7-8, the J call TRBJ2-2; no firm D call. The germline V gene has CDR1 SGHVS and CDR2 FQNEAQ. Trimming took 3 bases from V and 5 from J, leaving 7 bases between them. The length of the CDR3 is 13 residues. CDR3 DNA sequence: TGTGCCAGCAGCTTTCGGCAGACCGGGGAGCTGTTTTTT. This gives the protein CASSFRQTGELFF.

The rearrangement uses TRBV4-1 and TRBJ2-1, with D tentatively TRBD1 (6 bases). This CDR3 is built from 16 residues. CDR1 is MGHRA, CDR2 YSYEKL, per germline. Trimming removed 0 bases at V and 2 bases at J, with 11 bases between. CDR3 in DNA: TGCGCCAGCAGCCAAGAAGGATCAGGGGCCTACAATGAGCAGTTCTTC. Its protein product is CASSQEGSGAYNEQFF.

The chain recombines TRBV30 with TRBJ2-5; the match to TRBD2 covers 9 bases. The CDR3 loop spans 13 amino acids. CDR1 is GTSNPN, CDR2 SVGIG, per germline (reference sequence). V lost 3 bases and J lost 2; bases outside the gene matches: 1. DNA for the CDR3: TGTGCCTGGAGGCGGGGGGGGCAAGAGACCCAGTACTTC. Protein: CAWRRGGQETQYF.

The chain carries TRBV24-1 and TRBJ1-4; D is possibly TRBD1 (6 bases). This CDR3 contains 13 residues. Germline values: CDR1 KGHDR, CDR2 SFDVKD. Trimming stripped 4 bases from V and 8 bases from J, with 10 bases between. CDR3 region: CATSDPQGEKLFF. The CDR3 DNA follows: TGTGCCACCAGTGACCCCCAGGGGGAAAAACTGTTTTTT.

This clone was found a few times. The chain combines TRBV18 with TRBJ2-3; D might be TRBD1 or TRBD2, each matching 5 bases. Between the trimmed V and J ends, which lost 1 base and 3 bases, there was a span of 11 bases. Germline values: CDR1 KGHSH, CDR2 LQKENI. The CDR3 is 15 residues long. CDR3 residues: CASSPLPGATDTQYF. In nucleotides, the CDR3 is TGTGCCAGCTCACCACTTCCCGGGGCAACAGATACGCAGTATTTT.

The J gene is TRBJ2-1, the V gene TRBV5-1; TRBD2 is a possible D gene (6 bases). The germline gives CDR1 SGHRS, CDR2 YFSETQ. The V gene lost 0 bases and the J gene lost 2 bases, with 12 bases spanning the gap. This CDR3 is 16 amino acids long. CDR3 DNA: TGCGCCAGCAGCTTGGACTTGGCGGGACCCTACAATGAGCAGTTCTTC. Encoded protein: CASSLDLAGPYNEQFF.

This rearrangement joins TRBV14 to TRBJ2-2; TRBD2 agrees at 7 bases. Per the germline V gene, CDR1 is SGHDN and CDR2 is FVKESK. The CDR3 consists of 15 residues. The V gene end was trimmed by 5 bases and the J gene end by 4 bases; junction bases not matched to a gene: 7. The CDR3 loop is CASSSQGLFTGELFF. CDR3 DNA sequence: TGTGCCAGCAGCTCCCAGGGACTATTCACCGGGGAGCTGTTTTTT.

This clone was seen a single time. The chain carries TRBV5-6 and TRBJ2-1; 7 bases fit TRBD2. V shed 2 bases and J 1 base; nucleotides not matched to a gene: 6. The germline V gene encodes CDR1 SGHDT and CDR2 YYEEEE. The CDR3 runs to 16 residues. The CDR3 sequence: CASSFEAGISYNEQFF. DNA for the CDR3: TGTGCCAGCAGCTTCGAAGCGGGAATATCCTACAATGAGCAGTTCTTC.